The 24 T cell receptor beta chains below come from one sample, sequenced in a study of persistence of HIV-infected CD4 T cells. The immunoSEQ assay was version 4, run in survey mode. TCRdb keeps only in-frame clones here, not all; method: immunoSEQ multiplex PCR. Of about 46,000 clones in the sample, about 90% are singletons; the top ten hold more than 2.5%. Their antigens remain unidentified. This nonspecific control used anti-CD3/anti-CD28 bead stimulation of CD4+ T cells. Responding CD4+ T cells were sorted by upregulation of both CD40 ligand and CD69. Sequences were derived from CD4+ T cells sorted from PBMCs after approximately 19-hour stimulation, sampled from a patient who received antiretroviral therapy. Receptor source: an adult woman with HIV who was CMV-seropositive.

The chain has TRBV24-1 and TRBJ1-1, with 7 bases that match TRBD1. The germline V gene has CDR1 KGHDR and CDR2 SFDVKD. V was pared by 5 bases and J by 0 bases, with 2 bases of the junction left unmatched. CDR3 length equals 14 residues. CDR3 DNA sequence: TGTGCCACCAGTGGAGGGGGCCTGAACACTGAAGCTTTCTTT. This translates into CATSGGGLNTEAFF.

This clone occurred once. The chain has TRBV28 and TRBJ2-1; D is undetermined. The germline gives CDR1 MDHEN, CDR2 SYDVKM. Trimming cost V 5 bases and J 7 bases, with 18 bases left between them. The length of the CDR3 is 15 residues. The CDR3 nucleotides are TGTGCCAGCAGTCCAGACCCTTACAAGAGGAATGAGCAGTTCTTC. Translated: CASSPDPYKRNEQFF.

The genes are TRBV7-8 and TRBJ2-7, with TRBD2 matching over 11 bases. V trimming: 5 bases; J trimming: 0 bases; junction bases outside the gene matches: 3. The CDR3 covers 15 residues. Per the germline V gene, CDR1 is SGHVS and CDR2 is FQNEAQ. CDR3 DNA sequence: TGTGCCAGCAGCCGCGGGACTAGCGGCTCCTACGAGCAGTACTTC. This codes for CASSRGTSGSYEQYF.

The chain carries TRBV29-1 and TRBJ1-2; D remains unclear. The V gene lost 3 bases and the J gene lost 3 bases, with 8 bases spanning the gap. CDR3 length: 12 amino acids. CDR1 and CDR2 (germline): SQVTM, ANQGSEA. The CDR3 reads CSVEAGYYGYTF. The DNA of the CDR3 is TGCAGCGTTGAGGCAGGTTACTATGGCTACACCTTC. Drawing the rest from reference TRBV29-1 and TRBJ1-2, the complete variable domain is SAVISQKPSRDICQRGTSLTIQCQVDSQVTMMFWYRQQPGQSLTLIATANQGSEATYESGFVIDKFPISRPNLTFSTLTVSNMSPEDSSIYLCSVEAGYYGYTFGSGTRLTVV.

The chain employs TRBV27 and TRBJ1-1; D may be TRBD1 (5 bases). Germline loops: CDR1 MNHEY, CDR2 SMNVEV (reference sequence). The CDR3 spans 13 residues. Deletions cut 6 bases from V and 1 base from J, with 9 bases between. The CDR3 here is CASSTRGNTEAFF. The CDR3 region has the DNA TGTGCCAGCAGCACAAGGGGGAACACTGAAGCTTTCTTT.

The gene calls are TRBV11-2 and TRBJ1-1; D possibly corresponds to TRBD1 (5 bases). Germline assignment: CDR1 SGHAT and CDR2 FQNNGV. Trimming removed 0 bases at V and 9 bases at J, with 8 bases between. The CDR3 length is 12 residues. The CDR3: CASSLDRGKAFF. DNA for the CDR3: TGTGCCAGCAGCTTAGATAGGGGAAAAGCTTTCTTT.

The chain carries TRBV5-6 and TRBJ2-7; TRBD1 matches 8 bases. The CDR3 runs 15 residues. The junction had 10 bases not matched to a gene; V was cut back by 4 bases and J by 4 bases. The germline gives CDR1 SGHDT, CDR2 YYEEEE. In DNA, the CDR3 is TGTGCCAGCAGCCCGGGGACAGGTGGTTATTACGAGCAGTACTTC. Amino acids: CASSPGTGGYYEQYF.

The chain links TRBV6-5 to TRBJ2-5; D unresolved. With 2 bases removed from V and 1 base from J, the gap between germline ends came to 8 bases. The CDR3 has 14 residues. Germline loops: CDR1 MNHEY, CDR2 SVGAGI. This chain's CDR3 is CASSYNRAQETQYF. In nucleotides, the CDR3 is TGTGCCAGCAGTTACAATCGTGCCCAAGAGACCCAGTACTTC.

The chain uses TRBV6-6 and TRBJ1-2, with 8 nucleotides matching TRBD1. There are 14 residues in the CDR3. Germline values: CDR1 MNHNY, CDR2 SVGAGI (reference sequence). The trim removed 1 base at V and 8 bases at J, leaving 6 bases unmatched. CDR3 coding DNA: TGTGCCAGCAGTTACTTGGGACAGGTCGACGGCTACACCTTC. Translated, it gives CASSYLGQVDGYTF.

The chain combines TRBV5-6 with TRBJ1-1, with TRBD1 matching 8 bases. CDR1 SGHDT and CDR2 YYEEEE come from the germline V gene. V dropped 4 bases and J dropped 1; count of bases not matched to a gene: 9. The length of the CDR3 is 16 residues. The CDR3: CASSTPAGTGNTEAFF. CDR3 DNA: TGTGCCAGCAGCACACCTGCCGGGACAGGGAACACTGAAGCTTTCTTT.

The CDR3 DNA reads TGTGCCAGCAGCACCCAGGACGGCTACGAGCAGTACTTC. Translation: CASSTQDGYEQYF. The chain joins TRBV7-2 to TRBJ2-7; D gene uncertain. The CDR3 consists of 13 residues. Germline assignment: CDR1 SGHTA and CDR2 FQGNSA. V lost 5 bases to trimming and J lost 3 bases, with 11 bases between them.

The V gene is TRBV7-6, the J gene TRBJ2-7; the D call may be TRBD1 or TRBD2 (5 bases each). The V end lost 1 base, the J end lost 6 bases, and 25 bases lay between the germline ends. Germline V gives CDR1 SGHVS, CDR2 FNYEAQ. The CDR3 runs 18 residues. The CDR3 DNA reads TGTGCCAGCAGCTTAGTCCTACGAGGGGCTGTCGGTCCGGGCGAGCAGTACTTC. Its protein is CASSLVLRGAVGPGEQYF.

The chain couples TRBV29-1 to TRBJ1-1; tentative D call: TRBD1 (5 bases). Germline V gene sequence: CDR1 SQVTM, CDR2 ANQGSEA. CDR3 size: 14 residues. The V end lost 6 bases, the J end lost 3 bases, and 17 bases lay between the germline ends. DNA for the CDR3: TGCAGCGTCGAGAGCCCAGGGAGAGACACTGAAGCTTTCTTT. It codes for CSVESPGRDTEAFF. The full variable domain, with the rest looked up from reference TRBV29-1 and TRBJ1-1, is SAVISQKPSRDICQRGTSLTIQCQVDSQVTMMFWYRQQPGQSLTLIATANQGSEATYESGFVIDKFPISRPNLTFSTLTVSNMSPEDSSIYLCSVESPGRDTEAFFGQGTRLTVV.

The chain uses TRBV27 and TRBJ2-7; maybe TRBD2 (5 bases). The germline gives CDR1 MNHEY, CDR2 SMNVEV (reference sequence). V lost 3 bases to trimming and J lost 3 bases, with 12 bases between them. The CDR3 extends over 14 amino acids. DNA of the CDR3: TGTGCCAGCAGTTTCAAGGCCAGCGGCTACGAGCAGTACTTC. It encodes CASSFKASGYEQYF.

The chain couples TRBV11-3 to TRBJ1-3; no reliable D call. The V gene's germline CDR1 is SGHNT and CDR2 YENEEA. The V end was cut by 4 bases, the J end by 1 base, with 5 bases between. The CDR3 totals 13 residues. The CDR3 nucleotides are TGTGCCAGCAGCTCCGTTTCTGGAAACACCATATATTTT. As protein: CASSSVSGNTIYF.

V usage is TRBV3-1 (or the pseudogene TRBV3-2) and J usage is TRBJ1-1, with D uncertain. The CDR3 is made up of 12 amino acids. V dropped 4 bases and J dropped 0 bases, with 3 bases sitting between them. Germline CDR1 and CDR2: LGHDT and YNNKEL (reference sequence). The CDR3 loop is CASSLVNTEAFF. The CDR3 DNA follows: TGTGCCAGCAGCCTGGTGAACACTGAAGCTTTCTTT.

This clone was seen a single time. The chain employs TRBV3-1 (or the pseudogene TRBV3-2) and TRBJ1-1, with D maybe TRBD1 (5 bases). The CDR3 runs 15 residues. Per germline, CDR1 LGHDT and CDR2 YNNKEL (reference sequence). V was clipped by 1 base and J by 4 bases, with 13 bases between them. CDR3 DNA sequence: TGTGCCAGCAGCCAAGCTAGGGGATTGGGCACTGAAGCTTTCTTT. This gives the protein CASSQARGLGTEAFF.

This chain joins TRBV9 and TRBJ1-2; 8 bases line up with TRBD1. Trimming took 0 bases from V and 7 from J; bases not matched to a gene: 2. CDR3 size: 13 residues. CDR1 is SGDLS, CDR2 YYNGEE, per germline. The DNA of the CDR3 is TGTGCCAGCAGCGTAGTTACAGGGGGTGGCTACACCTTC. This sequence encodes CASSVVTGGGYTF.

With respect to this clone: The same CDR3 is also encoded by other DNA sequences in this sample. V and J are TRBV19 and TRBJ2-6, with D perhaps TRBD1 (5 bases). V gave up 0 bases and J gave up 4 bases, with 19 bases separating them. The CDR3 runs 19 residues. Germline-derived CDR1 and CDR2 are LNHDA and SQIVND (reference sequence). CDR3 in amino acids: CASSIDLPRQGSGANVLTF. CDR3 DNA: TGTGCCAGTAGTATAGATCTTCCGAGGCAGGGTTCAGGGGCCAACGTCCTGACTTTC.

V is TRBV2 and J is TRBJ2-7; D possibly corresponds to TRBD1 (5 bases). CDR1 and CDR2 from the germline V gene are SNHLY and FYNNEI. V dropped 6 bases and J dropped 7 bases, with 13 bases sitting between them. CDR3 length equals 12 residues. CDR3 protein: CASRGLAGEQYF. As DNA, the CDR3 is TGTGCCAGCAGGGGTCTCGCAGGGGAGCAGTACTTC.

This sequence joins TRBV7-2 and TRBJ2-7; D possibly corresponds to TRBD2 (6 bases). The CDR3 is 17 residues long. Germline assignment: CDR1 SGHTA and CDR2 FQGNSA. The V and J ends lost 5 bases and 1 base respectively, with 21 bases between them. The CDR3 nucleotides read TGTGCCAGCAGCCTACACACAATGGCGGGGCCGTCCTACGAGCAGTACTTC. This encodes CASSLHTMAGPSYEQYF.

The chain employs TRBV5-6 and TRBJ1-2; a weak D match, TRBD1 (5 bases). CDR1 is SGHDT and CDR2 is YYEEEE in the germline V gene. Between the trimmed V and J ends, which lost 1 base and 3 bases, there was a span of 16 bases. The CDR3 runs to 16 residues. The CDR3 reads CASSLFSVQGHYGYTF. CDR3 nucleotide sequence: TGTGCCAGCAGCTTGTTTTCGGTTCAGGGCCACTATGGCTACACCTTC. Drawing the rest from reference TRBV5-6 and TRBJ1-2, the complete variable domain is DAGVTQSPTHLIKTRGQQVTLRCSPKSGHDTVSWYQQALGQGPQFIFQYYEEEERQRGNFPDRFSGHQFPNYSSELNVNALLLGDSALYLCASSLFSVQGHYGYTFGSGTRLTVV.

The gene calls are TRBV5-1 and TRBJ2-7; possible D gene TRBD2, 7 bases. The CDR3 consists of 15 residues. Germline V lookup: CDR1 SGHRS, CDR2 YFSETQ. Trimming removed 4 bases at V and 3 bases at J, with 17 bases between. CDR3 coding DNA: TGCGCCAGCAGCCTAGATGGGGGAGGGGGCTACGAGCAGTACTTC. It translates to CASSLDGGGGYEQYF. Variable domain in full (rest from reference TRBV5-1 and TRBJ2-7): KAGVTQTPRYLIKTRGQQVTLSCSPISGHRSVSWYQQTPGQGLQFLFEYFSETQRNKGNFPGRFSGRQFSNSRSEMNVSTLELGDSALYLCASSLDGGGGYEQYFGPGTRLTVT.

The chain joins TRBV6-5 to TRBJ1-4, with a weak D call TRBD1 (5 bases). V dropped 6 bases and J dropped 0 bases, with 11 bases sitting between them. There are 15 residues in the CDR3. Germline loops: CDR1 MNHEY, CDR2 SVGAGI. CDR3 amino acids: CASSDSPATNEKLFF. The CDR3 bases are TGTGCCAGCAGCGACAGCCCTGCAACTAATGAAAAACTGTTTTTT.